This T cell receptor beta chain was captured in a study of blood T cell repertoires in COVID-19. Across the study: The United States, Italy and Spain provided the acute and convalescent COVID-19 samples. T cells, B-cell-depleted T cells, or PBMCs provided the cDNA or gDNA that served as material.

CDR1 is ENHRY, CDR2 SYGVKD, per germline. The CDR3 spans 13 residues. V lost 6 bases, J lost 1 base, and 6 bases lay in between. Produced via immunoSEQ multiplex PCR; TCRdb's table is partial and in-frame only. The table records more than 300,000 clones, nearly 90% of them present only once. Seattle patients were enrolled while actively infected and followed longitudinally. The sample comprised peripheral blood. V usage is TRBV10-3 and J usage is TRBJ2-2; D gene uncertain. The source is a woman between 35 and 50 years old with COVID-19, enrolled during active disease. As DNA, the CDR3 is TGTGCCATCAGCCAGATGAACACCGGGGAGCTGTTTTTT. Its translation: CAISQMNTGELFF.